This T cell receptor (beta chain) was sequenced for a study of T cell responses to AZD1222 COVID-19 vaccine. General observations from the study: Females made up more of the donors, who were largely white British, and clonal diversity may have come out too low. Among AZD1222 vaccinees, only 5 to 7 were seropositive at baseline. Dominant at 160-218 and 743-854, vaccine-associated CD4 TCRs also spanned spike.

Using immunoSEQ multiplex PCR, the repertoire was profiled, and TCRdb retains in-frame clones only, with some absent. The repertoire holds 85,000 to 95,000 clones, 90% seen once, with about 8.4% in the top ten. A remark on this clone: Its antigen is unidentified.

The sample here was peripheral blood, taken on day 0 of AZD1222 vaccination. This receptor was obtained from an adult in good health.

The chain's CDR3 is CATSARTGDSNQPQHF. CDR3 bases: TGTGCCACCAGCGCCAGGACAGGAGATAGCAATCAGCCCCAGCATTTT. The J gene is TRBJ1-5, the V gene TRBV15, with TRBD1 matching 7 bases. V shed 5 bases, J shed 0 bases, and the junction held 7 bases outside the gene matches. CDR1 and CDR2 (germline): LNHNV, YYDKDF (reference sequence). This CDR3 is built from 16 residues.